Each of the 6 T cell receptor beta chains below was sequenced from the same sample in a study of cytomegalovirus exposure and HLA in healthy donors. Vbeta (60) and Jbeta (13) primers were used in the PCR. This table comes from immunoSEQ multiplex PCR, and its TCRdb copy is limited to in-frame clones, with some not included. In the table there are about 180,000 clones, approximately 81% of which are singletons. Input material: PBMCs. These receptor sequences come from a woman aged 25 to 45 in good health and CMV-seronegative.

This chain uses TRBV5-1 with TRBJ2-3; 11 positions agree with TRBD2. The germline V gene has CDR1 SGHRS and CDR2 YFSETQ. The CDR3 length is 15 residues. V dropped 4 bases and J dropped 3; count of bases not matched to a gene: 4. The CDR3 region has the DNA TGCGCCAGCAGCGGGGGACTAGCGGAAACAGATACGCAGTATTTT. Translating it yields CASSGGLAETDTQYF.

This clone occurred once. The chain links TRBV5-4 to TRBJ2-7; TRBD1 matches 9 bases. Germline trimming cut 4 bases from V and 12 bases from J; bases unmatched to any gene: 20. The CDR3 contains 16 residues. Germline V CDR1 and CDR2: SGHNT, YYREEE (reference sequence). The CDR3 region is CASSRFDEDRGLRPYF. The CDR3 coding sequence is TGTGCCAGCAGCCGATTCGATGAGGACAGGGGATTAAGGCCGTACTTC.

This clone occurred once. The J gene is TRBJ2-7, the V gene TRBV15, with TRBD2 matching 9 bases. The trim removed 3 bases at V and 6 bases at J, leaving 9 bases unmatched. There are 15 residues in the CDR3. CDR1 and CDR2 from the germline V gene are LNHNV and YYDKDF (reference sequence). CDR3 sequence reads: CATSSGTGSGGEQYF. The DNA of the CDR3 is TGTGCCACCAGCAGTGGGACGGGTAGCGGGGGCGAGCAGTACTTC.

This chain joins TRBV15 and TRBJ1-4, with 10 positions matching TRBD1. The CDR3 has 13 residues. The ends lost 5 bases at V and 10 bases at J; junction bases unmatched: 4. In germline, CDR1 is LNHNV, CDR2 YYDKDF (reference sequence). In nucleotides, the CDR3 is TGTGCCACCAGCGGGACAGGGGAGGGAAAACTGTTTTTT. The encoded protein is CATSGTGEGKLFF.

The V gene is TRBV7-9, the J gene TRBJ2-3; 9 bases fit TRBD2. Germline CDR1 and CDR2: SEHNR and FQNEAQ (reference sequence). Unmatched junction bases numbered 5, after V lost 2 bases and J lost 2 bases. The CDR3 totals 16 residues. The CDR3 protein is CASSLRAGGYTDTQYF. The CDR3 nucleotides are TGTGCCAGCAGCTTAAGGGCGGGAGGGTACACAGATACGCAGTATTTT.

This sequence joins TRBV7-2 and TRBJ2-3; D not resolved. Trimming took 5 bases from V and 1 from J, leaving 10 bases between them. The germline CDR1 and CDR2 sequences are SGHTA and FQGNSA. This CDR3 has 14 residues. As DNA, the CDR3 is TGTGCCAGCAGCCCGATGGCGGGCACAGATACGCAGTATTTT. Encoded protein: CASSPMAGTDTQYF. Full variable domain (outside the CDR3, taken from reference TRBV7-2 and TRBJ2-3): GAGVSQSPSNKVTEKGKDVELRCDPISGHTALYWYRQSLGQGLEFLIYFQGNSAPDKSGLPSDRFSAERTGGSVSTLTIQRTQQEDSAVYLCASSPMAGTDTQYFGPGTRLTVL.